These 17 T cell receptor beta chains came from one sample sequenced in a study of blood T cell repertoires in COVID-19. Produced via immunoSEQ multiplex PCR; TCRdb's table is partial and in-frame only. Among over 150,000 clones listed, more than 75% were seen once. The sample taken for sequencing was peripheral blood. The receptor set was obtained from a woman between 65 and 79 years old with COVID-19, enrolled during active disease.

The CDR3 region has the DNA TGCGCCAGCAGCTTGACTAGCGGGAGGGGAGAGACCCAGTACTTC. It is translated as CASSLTSGRGETQYF. The V call is TRBV5-1, the J call TRBJ2-5, with 13 nucleotides matching TRBD2. J was trimmed by 4 bases and V by 1 base; bases with no gene match: 1. The germline CDR1 and CDR2 sequences are SGHRS and YFSETQ. There are 15 residues in the CDR3.

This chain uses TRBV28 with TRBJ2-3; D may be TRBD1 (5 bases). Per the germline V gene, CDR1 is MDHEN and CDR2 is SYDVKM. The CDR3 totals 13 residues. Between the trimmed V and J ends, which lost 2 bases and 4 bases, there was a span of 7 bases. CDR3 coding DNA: TGTGCCAGCAGTTTAGCAGGGCCAGATACGCAGTATTTT. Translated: CASSLAGPDTQYF.

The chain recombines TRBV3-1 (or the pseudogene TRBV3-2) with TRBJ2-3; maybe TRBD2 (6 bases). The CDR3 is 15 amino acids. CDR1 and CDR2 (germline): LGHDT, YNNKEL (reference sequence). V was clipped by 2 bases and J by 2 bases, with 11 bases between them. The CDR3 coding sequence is TGTGCCAGCAGCCAAAGGTCGGGAGTCACAGATACGCAGTATTTT. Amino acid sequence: CASSQRSGVTDTQYF.

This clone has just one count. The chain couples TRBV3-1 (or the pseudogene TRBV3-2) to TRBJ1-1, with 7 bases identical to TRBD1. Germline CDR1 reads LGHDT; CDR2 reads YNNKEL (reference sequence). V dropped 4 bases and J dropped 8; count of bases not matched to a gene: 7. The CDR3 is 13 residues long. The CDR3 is CASSLERDSEAFF. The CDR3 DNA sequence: TGTGCCAGCAGCCTAGAAAGGGACAGCGAAGCTTTCTTT.

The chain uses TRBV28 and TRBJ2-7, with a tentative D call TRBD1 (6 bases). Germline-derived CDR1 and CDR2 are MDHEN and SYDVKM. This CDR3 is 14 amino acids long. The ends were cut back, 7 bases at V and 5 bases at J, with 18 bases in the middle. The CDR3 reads CASIEGWGRDEQYF. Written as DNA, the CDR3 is TGTGCCAGCATCGAAGGGTGGGGGCGCGACGAGCAGTACTTC.

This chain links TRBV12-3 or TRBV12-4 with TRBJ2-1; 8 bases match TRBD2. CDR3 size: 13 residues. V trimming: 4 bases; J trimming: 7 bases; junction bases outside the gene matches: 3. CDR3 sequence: CASSSTSVNEQFF. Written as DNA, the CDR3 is TGTGCCAGCAGTTCGACTAGCGTTAATGAGCAGTTCTTC.

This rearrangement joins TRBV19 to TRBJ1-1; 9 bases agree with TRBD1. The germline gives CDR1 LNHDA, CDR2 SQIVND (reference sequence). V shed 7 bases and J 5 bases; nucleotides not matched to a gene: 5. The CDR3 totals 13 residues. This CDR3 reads CASTVGTGTEAFF. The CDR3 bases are TGTGCCAGTACTGTGGGGACAGGGACTGAAGCTTTCTTT. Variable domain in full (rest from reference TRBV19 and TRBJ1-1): DGGITQSPKYLFRKEGQNVTLSCEQNLNHDAMYWYRQDPGQGLRLIYYSQIVNDFQKGDIAEGYSVSREKKESFPLTVTSAQKNPTAFYLCASTVGTGTEAFFGQGTRLTVV.

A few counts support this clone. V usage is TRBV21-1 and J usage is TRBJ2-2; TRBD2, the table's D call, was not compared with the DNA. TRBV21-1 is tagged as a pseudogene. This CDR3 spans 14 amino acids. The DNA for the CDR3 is TGTGCCAGCAGCAAAGAGAGGAGCACCGGGGAGCTGTTTTTT. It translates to CASSKERSTGELFF.

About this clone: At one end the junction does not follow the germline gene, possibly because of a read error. CDR3 nucleotide sequence: TGTGCCAGCAGAGAAGACAGGGGAGTTAATTCACCCCTCCACTTT. Its translation: CASREDRGVNSPLHF. The chain joins TRBV6-1 to TRBJ1-6; 8 bases line up with TRBD1. There are 15 residues in the CDR3. CDR1 is MNHNS and CDR2 is SASEGT in the germline V gene.

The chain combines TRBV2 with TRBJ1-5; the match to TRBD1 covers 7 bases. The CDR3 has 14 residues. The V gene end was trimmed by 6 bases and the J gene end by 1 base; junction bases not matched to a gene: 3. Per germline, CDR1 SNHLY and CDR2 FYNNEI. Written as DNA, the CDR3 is TGTGCCAGCAGCCTACAGGGGAGCAATCAGCCCCAGCATTTT. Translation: CASSLQGSNQPQHF.

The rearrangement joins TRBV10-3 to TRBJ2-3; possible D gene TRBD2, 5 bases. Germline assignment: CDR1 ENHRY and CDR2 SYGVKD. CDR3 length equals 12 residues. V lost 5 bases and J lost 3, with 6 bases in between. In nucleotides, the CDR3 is TGTGCCATCAGTCCGGGGACAGATACGCAGTATTTT. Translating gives CAISPGTDTQYF.

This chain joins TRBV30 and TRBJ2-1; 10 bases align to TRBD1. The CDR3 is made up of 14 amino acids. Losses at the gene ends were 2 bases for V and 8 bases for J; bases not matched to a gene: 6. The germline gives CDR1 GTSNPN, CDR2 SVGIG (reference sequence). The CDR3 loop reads CAWSPGTGAYEQFF. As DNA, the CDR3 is TGTGCCTGGAGTCCCGGGACAGGGGCCTATGAGCAGTTCTTC.

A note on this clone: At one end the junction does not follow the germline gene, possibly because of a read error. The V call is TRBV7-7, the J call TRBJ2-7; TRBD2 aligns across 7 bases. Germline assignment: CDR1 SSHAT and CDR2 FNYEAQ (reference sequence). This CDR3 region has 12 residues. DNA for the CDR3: TGTGCTAGCAGCCCCGGGGGGTACGAGCAGTACTTC. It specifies CASSPGGYEQYF.

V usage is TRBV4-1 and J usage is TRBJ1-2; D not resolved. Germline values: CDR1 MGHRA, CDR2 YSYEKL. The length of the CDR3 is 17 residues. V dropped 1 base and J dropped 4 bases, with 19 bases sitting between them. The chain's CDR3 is CASSQAQLQNLGYGYTF. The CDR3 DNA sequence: TGCGCCAGCAGCCAAGCCCAACTACAAAACTTGGGCTATGGCTACACCTTC.

The CDR3 DNA reads as TGTGCCTGGAGTCGGGGGACAGGGGGTCAGCCCCAGCATTTT. This codes for CAWSRGTGGQPQHF. V and J are TRBV30 and TRBJ1-5, with 11 bases aligning to TRBD1. With V trimmed by 2 bases and J by 6 bases, 3 bases remained unmatched. The germline gives CDR1 GTSNPN, CDR2 SVGIG (reference sequence). This CDR3 comprises 14 residues.

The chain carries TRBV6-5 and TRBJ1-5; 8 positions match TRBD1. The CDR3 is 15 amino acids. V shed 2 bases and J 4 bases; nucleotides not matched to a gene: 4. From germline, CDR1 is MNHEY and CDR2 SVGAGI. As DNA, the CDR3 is TGTGCCAGCAGTTACACAAGACAGGGGAATCAGCCCCAGCATTTT. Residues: CASSYTRQGNQPQHF.

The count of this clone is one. The CDR3 loop is CASSFFPSRGYQPQHF. CDR3 coding DNA: TGTGCCAGCAGCTTTTTCCCCTCCCGGGGGTATCAGCCCCAGCATTTT. The V and J genes are TRBV5-5 and TRBJ1-5, with D possibly matching TRBD1 (5 bases). Germline V lookup: CDR1 SGHKS, CDR2 YYEKEE (reference sequence). CDR3 length: 16 residues. The ends were cut back, 2 bases at V and 5 bases at J, with 17 bases in the middle.